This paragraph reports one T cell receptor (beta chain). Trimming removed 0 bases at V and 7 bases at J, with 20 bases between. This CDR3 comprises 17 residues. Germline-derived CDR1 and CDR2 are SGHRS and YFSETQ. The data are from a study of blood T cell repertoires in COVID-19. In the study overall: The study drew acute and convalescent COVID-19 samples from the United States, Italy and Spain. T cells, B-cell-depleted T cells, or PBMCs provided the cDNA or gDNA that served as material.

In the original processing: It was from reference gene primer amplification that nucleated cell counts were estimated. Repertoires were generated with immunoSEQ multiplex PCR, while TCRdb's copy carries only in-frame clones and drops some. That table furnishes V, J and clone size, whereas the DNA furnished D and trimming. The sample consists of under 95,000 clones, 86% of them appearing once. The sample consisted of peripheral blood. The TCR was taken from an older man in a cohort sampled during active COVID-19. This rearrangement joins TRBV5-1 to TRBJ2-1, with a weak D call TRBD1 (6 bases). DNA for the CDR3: TGCGCCAGCAGCTTGGGCTACAGGGACCCTTTCGAGAATGAGCAGTTCTTC. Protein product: CASSLGYRDPFENEQFF. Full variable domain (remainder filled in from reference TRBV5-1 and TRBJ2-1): KAGVTQTPRYLIKTRGQQVTLSCSPISGHRSVSWYQQTPGQGLQFLFEYFSETQRNKGNFPGRFSGRQFSNSRSEMNVSTLELGDSALYLCASSLGYRDPFENEQFFGPGTRLTVL.